A single sample is the source of the 27 T cell receptor beta chains below, sequenced in a study of EBV T-cell therapy then PD-1 blockade in nasopharyngeal carcinoma. The treatment is: AdE1-LMPpoly-expanded autologous EBV-specific T-cell therapy followed by anti-PD-1 nivolumab. Assay: immunoSEQ multiplex PCR; the TCRdb copy retains only in-frame clones and omits some. The sample has fewer than 25,000 clones, about 87% seen once. For these TCRs, the target antigens are not known. Source: CD8+ T cells from blood, taken at approximately day 60 from a patient whose treatment included autologous EBV-specific T cells and nivolumab. The receptor set was obtained from a man aged 35 to 55 with nasopharyngeal carcinoma.

This clone occurred a few times. The V and J genes are TRBV30 and TRBJ2-1; D is unclear. The germline gives CDR1 GTSNPN, CDR2 SVGIG (reference sequence). This CDR3 contains 12 residues. V shed 0 bases and J shed 5 bases, with 5 bases lying between them. DNA of the CDR3: TGTGCCTGGAGTGTACCCGACAATGAGCAGTTCTTC. This encodes CAWSVPDNEQFF.

J is TRBJ2-3 and V is TRBV6-4; D remains ambiguous. CDR3 length: 15 amino acids. V dropped 4 bases and J dropped 0 bases, with 11 bases sitting between them. Germline lookup yields CDR1 MRHNA and CDR2 SNTAGT. DNA of the CDR3: TGTGCCAGCAGTGTGACTGAAACTAGCACAGATACGCAGTATTTT. Protein: CASSVTETSTDTQYF.

The V call is TRBV6-4, the J call TRBJ1-2; no clear D. The CDR3 covers 13 residues. Trimming stripped 2 bases from V and 6 bases from J, with 10 bases between. Germline V gene lookup returns CDR1 MRHNA and CDR2 SNTAGT. CDR3 DNA: TGTGCCAGCAGTGACGGAACGGTCGATGGCTACACCTTC. Amino acids: CASSDGTVDGYTF.

This chain uses TRBV9 with TRBJ1-1, with D possibly matching TRBD1 (5 bases). CDR1 and CDR2 (germline): SGDLS, YYNGEE. The length of the CDR3 is 14 residues. V was cut by 4 bases and J by 0 bases, with 10 bases left in between. The CDR3 DNA is TGTGCCAGCAGCCCAAGACAGATGAACACTGAAGCTTTCTTT. Encoded protein: CASSPRQMNTEAFF.

The chain employs TRBV6-5 and TRBJ1-4; D is unresolved. CDR3 length: 13 residues. Trimming took 0 bases from V and 10 from J, leaving 9 bases between them. The germline V gene encodes CDR1 MNHEY and CDR2 SVGAGI. CDR3 loop: CASSYSSGGKLFF. CDR3 in DNA: TGTGCCAGCAGTTACTCGAGCGGAGGAAAACTGTTTTTT.

The chain employs TRBV11-1 and TRBJ2-1; TRBD1 is a possible D gene (6 bases). CDR1 and CDR2 (germline): SGHAT, FQDESV (reference sequence). Trimming removed 3 bases from V and 9 bases from J, with 9 bases in between. The CDR3 has 12 residues. The CDR3 DNA reads as TGTGCCAGCAGCTTCGGCAGGGGTGAGCAGTTCTTC. It translates to CASSFGRGEQFF.

The chain uses TRBV6-4 and TRBJ2-3; D is possibly TRBD2 (6 bases). The CDR3 is made up of 15 amino acids. Germline V CDR1 and CDR2: MRHNA, SNTAGT. The V end was cut by 2 bases, the J end by 2 bases, with 11 bases between. The CDR3, as DNA: TGTGCCAGCAGTGACGGTGCGGGGTCCACAGATACGCAGTATTTT. Residues: CASSDGAGSTDTQYF.

The chain is built from TRBV7-9 and TRBJ1-2, with D uncertain. The CDR3 has 13 amino acids. V was cut by 5 bases and J by 4 bases, with 11 bases left in between. Germline CDR1 SEHNR, CDR2 FQNEAQ (reference sequence). CDR3 amino acids: CASSRPGSYGYTF. The CDR3 region has the DNA TGTGCCAGCAGCCGCCCGGGGAGCTATGGCTACACCTTC.

The chain links TRBV7-2 to TRBJ1-3; 8 bases map to TRBD1. The V and J ends lost 5 bases and 4 bases, in that order; junction bases with no gene match: 10. Germline assignment: CDR1 SGHTA and CDR2 FQGNSA. This CDR3 has 16 amino acids. CDR3 amino acids: CASSPDPRGRGNTIYF. CDR3 DNA: TGTGCCAGCAGCCCAGATCCCAGGGGGCGCGGAAACACCATATATTTT.

The chain recombines TRBV9 with TRBJ1-6, with D possibly matching TRBD1 (6 bases). V dropped 3 bases and J dropped 10 bases, with 14 bases sitting between them. There are 14 residues in the CDR3. The germline V gene encodes CDR1 SGDLS and CDR2 YYNGEE. In DNA form, the CDR3 reads TGTGCCAGCAGCGACGGACAGCTCCTCTCACCCCTCCACTTT. Its protein product is CASSDGQLLSPLHF.

The chain couples TRBV28 to TRBJ1-2; no reliable D call. The germline gives CDR1 MDHEN, CDR2 SYDVKM. The CDR3 extends over 17 amino acids. The ends were cut back, 3 bases at V and 0 bases at J, with 17 bases in the middle. CDR3 loop: CASSFWSETPANYGYTF. The CDR3 DNA follows: TGTGCCAGCAGTTTTTGGTCCGAGACCCCAGCTAACTATGGCTACACCTTC.

Judged by abundance, this clone is medium-sized. The J gene is TRBJ1-2, the V gene TRBV4-3, with D tentatively TRBD1 (6 bases). The V gene's germline CDR1 is LGHNA and CDR2 YSLEER. The CDR3 has 14 residues. Trimming took 4 bases from V and 8 from J, leaving 17 bases between them. The CDR3 bases are TGCGCCAGCAGCCCGATACAGGGATCGAGCGGCTACACCTTC. It translates to CASSPIQGSSGYTF.

CDR3 sequence: CASKGTVYEQYF. In DNA, the CDR3 is TGTGCCAGCAAAGGGACAGTATACGAGCAGTACTTC. V and J are TRBV12-3 or TRBV12-4 and TRBJ2-7, with TRBD1 matching 7 bases. The CDR3 consists of 12 residues. The V gene end was trimmed by 7 bases and the J gene end by 4 bases; junction bases not matched to a gene: 4.

The chain recombines TRBV15 with TRBJ1-3, with D unresolved. CDR1 LNHNV and CDR2 YYDKDF come from the germline V gene (reference sequence). Trimming took 1 base from V and 0 from J, leaving 7 bases between them. There are 15 residues in the CDR3. CDR3 DNA sequence: TGTGCCACCAGCAGAGGACCAAGCTCTGGAAACACCATATATTTT. It codes for CATSRGPSSGNTIYF.

The chain uses TRBV12-3 or TRBV12-4 and TRBJ2-5; the D gene is possibly TRBD1 (6 bases). V lost 7 bases and J 4 bases, leaving 13 bases between the germline ends. The CDR3 loop spans 13 amino acids. CDR3 in DNA: TGTGCCAGCACTACAACAGGGTTAGAGACCCAGTACTTC. Translated, it gives CASTTTGLETQYF.

This chain uses TRBV9 with TRBJ1-2; 7 positions match TRBD1. The CDR3 length is 13 residues. The V gene's germline CDR1 is SGDLS and CDR2 YYNGEE. V shed 3 bases, J shed 5 bases, and the junction held 4 bases outside the gene matches. CDR3 bases: TGTGCCAGCAGCGAGGGGACAGTTTATGGCTACACCTTC. The encoded protein is CASSEGTVYGYTF.

This rearrangement joins TRBV4-3 to TRBJ1-1; D unclear. Trimming removed 1 base from V and 0 bases from J, with 6 bases in between. The CDR3 consists of 14 residues. Germline V gene sequence: CDR1 LGHNA, CDR2 YSLEER. CDR3 coding DNA: TGCGCCAGCAGCCAAGGGGATTTGAACACTGAAGCTTTCTTT. Residues: CASSQGDLNTEAFF.

The V call is TRBV27, the J call TRBJ1-4; TRBD1 aligns across 9 bases. Germline V gene lookup returns CDR1 MNHEY and CDR2 SMNVEV (reference sequence). J gave up 5 bases and V 8 bases, and 6 bases lay outside the gene matches. CDR3 size: 14 residues. The CDR3 protein is CASGNRGQNEKLFF. In DNA form, the CDR3 reads TGTGCCAGCGGAAACAGGGGGCAAAATGAAAAACTGTTTTTT.

J is TRBJ2-3 and V is TRBV4-2; D is unclear. V lost 4 bases and J 0 bases, leaving 14 bases between the germline ends. This CDR3 spans 16 amino acids. The germline V gene has CDR1 LGHNA and CDR2 YNFKEQ. CDR3 bases: TGTGCCAGCAGCCTCCCCGCCGCGTCTAGCACAGATACGCAGTATTTT. Residues: CASSLPAASSTDTQYF.

This clone is labeled medium-sized. The chain links TRBV11-3 to TRBJ2-1, with D tentatively TRBD2 (5 bases). This CDR3 is built from 12 residues. V gave up 8 bases and J gave up 6 bases, with 11 bases separating them. CDR1 and CDR2 from the germline V gene are SGHNT and YENEEA. CDR3 bases: TGTGCCAGCTCGGGGTGGTCCAATGAGCAGTTCTTC. Its translation is CASSGWSNEQFF.

This chain joins TRBV29-1 and TRBJ2-1; TRBD1 might be the D (6 bases). This CDR3 is built from 13 residues. V gave up 3 bases and J gave up 9 bases, with 15 bases separating them. Germline loops: CDR1 SQVTM, CDR2 ANQGSEA. CDR3 nucleotides: TGCAGCGTTGACGAAGCAGGGGCTGGTGAGCAGTTCTTC. It yields the protein CSVDEAGAGEQFF.

The chain has TRBV6-1 and TRBJ1-5; 8 bases match TRBD1. Trimming at V came to 1 base and at J to 2 bases, leaving 4 bases not matched to a gene. Germline V lookup: CDR1 MNHNS, CDR2 SASEGT. The CDR3 has 16 amino acids. Written as DNA, the CDR3 is TGTGCCAGCAGTGAAGATGGGGGACAGGGCAATCAGCCCCAGCATTTT. This gives the protein CASSEDGGQGNQPQHF.

This clone was seen just once. The chain is built from TRBV10-1 and TRBJ1-3; 12 nucleotides align to TRBD1. Per the germline V gene, CDR1 is WNHNN and CDR2 is SYGVQD (reference sequence). The trim removed 6 bases at V and 0 bases at J, leaving 0 bases unmatched. The CDR3 covers 15 residues. This chain's CDR3 is CASRGQGASGNTIYF. Here the CDR3 DNA reads TGCGCCAGCAGGGGACAGGGGGCCTCTGGAAACACCATATATTTT.

The V call is TRBV5-4, the J call TRBJ2-1; 9 nucleotides agree with TRBD1. V shed 6 bases, J shed 6 bases, and the junction held 7 bases outside the gene matches. The CDR3 consists of 14 residues. The germline gives CDR1 SGHNT, CDR2 YYREEE (reference sequence). The CDR3 sequence is CASKKDRGINEQFF. Written as DNA, the CDR3 is TGTGCCAGCAAGAAGGACAGGGGAATCAATGAGCAGTTCTTC.

The V and J genes are TRBV3-1 (or the pseudogene TRBV3-2) and TRBJ2-7, with 10 nucleotides matching TRBD2. The V segment lost 1 base and the J segment 3 bases; nucleotides outside the gene matches: 0. CDR1 LGHDT and CDR2 YNNKEL come from the germline V gene (reference sequence). CDR3 size: 14 residues. The CDR3 DNA is TGTGCCAGCAGCCAAGGGACTAGCGGCTACGAGCAGTACTTC. It is translated as CASSQGTSGYEQYF.

The V gene is TRBV11-1, the J gene TRBJ2-3, with a possible D match to TRBD2 (5 bases). Germline V gene lookup returns CDR1 SGHAT and CDR2 FQDESV (reference sequence). This CDR3 is 15 amino acids long. Trimming took off 2 bases at V and 3 bases at J, with 12 bases between the two ends. The CDR3 nucleotides read TGTGCCAGCAGCTTAAGGCGGGCGCGAACAGATACGCAGTATTTT. Translated, it gives CASSLRRARTDTQYF.

The chain is built from TRBV7-9 and TRBJ2-3, with D hard to call. Trimming removed 5 bases at V and 2 bases at J, with 14 bases between. Per the germline V gene, CDR1 is SEHNR and CDR2 is FQNEAQ (reference sequence). This CDR3 spans 15 amino acids. The CDR3 is CASSPTQAATDTQYF. CDR3 sequence (DNA): TGTGCCAGCAGCCCCACTCAGGCAGCCACAGATACGCAGTATTTT.